These 28 T cell receptor beta chains were all obtained from the same sample, sequenced in a study of cytomegalovirus exposure and HLA in healthy donors. PCR employed 60 Vbeta and 13 Jbeta primers. Method: immunoSEQ multiplex PCR; TCRdb's copy keeps in-frame clones and lacks some. The sample has around 160,000 clones; about 78% are singletons. Sample: PBMCs. Every receptor here comes from a male donor in good health and CMV-seronegative.

The chain recombines TRBV27 with TRBJ2-5; 7 positions agree with TRBD1. V shed 5 bases, J shed 6 bases, and the junction held 9 bases outside the gene matches. The CDR3 runs 14 residues. Germline V gene data show CDR1 as MNHEY and CDR2 as SMNVEV (reference sequence). The CDR3 coding sequence is TGTGCCAGCAGTGTCAGGGGGTGGATCCAGACCCAGTACTTC. It yields the protein CASSVRGWIQTQYF.

The rearrangement links TRBV6-5 to TRBJ2-7; tentatively, D is TRBD1 (6 bases). Germline assignment: CDR1 MNHEY and CDR2 SVGAGI. The CDR3 covers 11 residues. Between the trimmed V and J ends, which lost 7 bases and 7 bases, there was a span of 11 bases. CDR3 in amino acids: CASTGVGEQYF. For the CDR3, the DNA is TGTGCCAGCACAGGGGTGGGGGAGCAGTACTTC.

V is TRBV20-1 and J is TRBJ1-1; 7 nucleotides align to TRBD1. The germline gives CDR1 DFQATT, CDR2 SNEGSKA (reference sequence). After removal of 6 bases from V and 4 bases from J, the junction contained 2 bases not matched to a gene. CDR3 length equals 11 residues. CDR3 in amino acids: CSAPGGTEAFF. CDR3 DNA sequence: TGCAGTGCGCCAGGGGGCACTGAAGCTTTCTTT.

The V call is TRBV7-8, the J call TRBJ1-6; D remains ambiguous. CDR3 length: 13 amino acids. Germline assignment: CDR1 SGHVS and CDR2 FQNEAQ. The V gene lost 5 bases and the J gene lost 7 bases, with 9 bases spanning the gap. The CDR3 region has the DNA TGTGCCAGCAGCCTGGTGGCAAATTCACCCCTCCACTTT. This translates into CASSLVANSPLHF.

In its sample, this clone was seen a few times. The genes are TRBV11-2 and TRBJ2-1; D not resolved. CDR3 length: 13 residues. V dropped 2 bases and J dropped 9 bases, with 11 bases sitting between them. Germline assignment: CDR1 SGHAT and CDR2 FQNNGV. This CDR3 reads CASSLSRYGEQFF. The CDR3 region has the DNA TGTGCCAGCAGCTTAAGCAGGTATGGTGAGCAGTTCTTC.

The chain combines TRBV18 with TRBJ2-3; D is perhaps TRBD1 (6 bases). Germline V gene data show CDR1 as KGHSH and CDR2 as LQKENI. Deletions cut 3 bases from V and 4 bases from J, with 17 bases between. This CDR3 comprises 16 residues. The CDR3 protein is CASSPLPLQGSDTQYF. The CDR3 DNA reads as TGTGCCAGCTCACCCCTCCCCTTACAGGGATCAGATACGCAGTATTTT. Filled out from reference TRBV18 and TRBJ2-3, the complete variable domain reads NAGVMQNPRHLVRRRGQEARLRCSPMKGHSHVYWYRQLPEEGLKFMVYLQKENIIDESGMPKERFSAEFPKEGPSILRIQQVVRGDSAAYFCASSPLPLQGSDTQYFGPGTRLTVL.

This clone was seen just once. V and J are TRBV7-3 and TRBJ1-3; 8 bases map to TRBD1. Germline lookup yields CDR1 SGHTA and CDR2 FQGTGA. Germline trimming cut 5 bases from V and 4 bases from J; bases unmatched to any gene: 7. The CDR3 extends over 15 amino acids. CDR3 loop: CASSPDGTGGNTIYF. In DNA, the CDR3 is TGTGCCAGCAGCCCAGACGGGACAGGCGGAAACACCATATATTTT.

J is TRBJ1-2 and V is TRBV28; D gene uncertain. CDR1 MDHEN and CDR2 SYDVKM come from the germline V gene. The V gene lost 2 bases and the J gene lost 0 bases, with 13 bases spanning the gap. CDR3 length equals 16 residues. The CDR3 sequence is CASSLGGAGANYGYTF. Written as DNA, the CDR3 is TGTGCCAGCAGTTTAGGAGGTGCAGGAGCTAACTATGGCTACACCTTC.

The chain combines TRBV18 with TRBJ1-1; 8 bases are shared with TRBD1. CDR3 length: 15 residues. Germline CDR1 KGHSH, CDR2 LQKENI. The V and J ends lost 4 bases and 2 bases, in that order; junction bases with no gene match: 6. Here the CDR3 DNA reads TGTGCCAGCTCACTCGGACAGGGAGGCAACACTGAAGCTTTCTTT. Protein product: CASSLGQGGNTEAFF.

There are a few counts of this clone. The J gene is TRBJ1-1, the V gene TRBV6-5, with unresolved D. The CDR3 loop spans 13 amino acids. V was clipped by 2 bases and J by 1 base, with 5 bases between them. Looked up from germline, CDR1 is MNHEY and CDR2 is SVGAGI. CDR3: CASSYGTNTEAFF. The CDR3 bases are TGTGCCAGCAGTTACGGCACGAACACTGAAGCTTTCTTT.

J is TRBJ2-3 and V is TRBV4-3; possibly TRBD2 for D (5 bases). This CDR3 is 14 amino acids long. V was trimmed by 1 base and J by 0 bases, leaving 5 bases between them. Germline CDR1 and CDR2: LGHNA and YSLEER. CDR3: CASSQAGSTDTQYF. The CDR3 nucleotides read TGCGCCAGCAGCCAAGCGGGAAGCACAGATACGCAGTATTTT.

The chain combines TRBV5-1 with TRBJ2-7, with TRBD1 matching over 11 bases. Trimming took 5 bases from V and 5 from J; bases not matched to a gene: 9. This CDR3 spans 15 amino acids. The germline gives CDR1 SGHRS, CDR2 YFSETQ. CDR3 amino acids: CASSWRGQGGDEQYF. The CDR3 DNA sequence: TGCGCCAGCAGTTGGAGGGGACAGGGGGGGGACGAGCAGTACTTC.

The rearrangement links TRBV18 to TRBJ2-2, with a weak D call TRBD2 (6 bases). This CDR3 contains 14 residues. V lost 0 bases and J 5 bases, leaving 7 bases between the germline ends. Germline V gives CDR1 KGHSH, CDR2 LQKENI. The CDR3 DNA follows: TGTGCCAGCTCACCACCCGGGGGTACCGGGGAGCTGTTTTTT. Translated, it gives CASSPPGGTGELFF.

This chain joins TRBV7-2 and TRBJ1-1; no clear D gene. The germline gives CDR1 SGHTA, CDR2 FQGNSA. The ends were cut back, 3 bases at V and 5 bases at J, with 10 bases in the middle. The CDR3 is 13 amino acids. CDR3 sequence: CASSFTGRTEAFF. The CDR3 nucleotides are TGTGCCAGCAGCTTCACGGGGAGGACTGAAGCTTTCTTT.

The genes are TRBV28 and TRBJ1-2, with 7 bases fitting TRBD1. Germline V lookup: CDR1 MDHEN, CDR2 SYDVKM. The CDR3 is 15 residues long. V lost 7 bases and J lost 4; bases outside the gene matches: 12. The CDR3 is CASTGTVIFGYGYTF. The CDR3 coding sequence is TGTGCCAGCACCGGGACAGTGATTTTTGGCTATGGCTACACCTTC.

The chain combines TRBV5-1 with TRBJ2-2, with TRBD1 identical over 7 bases. With V trimmed by 4 bases and J by 4 bases, 13 bases remained unmatched. The CDR3 consists of 17 residues. Germline CDR1 is SGHRS and CDR2 is YFSETQ. This chain's CDR3 is CASSQDFRTGPTGELFF. Written as DNA, the CDR3 is TGCGCCAGCAGCCAAGATTTCCGGACAGGCCCCACCGGGGAGCTGTTTTTT.

This sequence joins TRBV7-8 and TRBJ2-7; D might be TRBD2 (5 bases). Per germline, CDR1 SGHVS and CDR2 FQNEAQ. Between the trimmed V and J ends, which lost 5 bases and 6 bases, there was a span of 8 bases. The CDR3 is 11 residues long. CDR3 in DNA: TGTGCCAGCAGCAGGGAGCTCGAGCAGTACTTC. It specifies CASSRELEQYF.

The chain uses TRBV30 and TRBJ1-5; 8 positions agree with TRBD1. The V gene end was trimmed by 5 bases and the J gene end by 7 bases; junction bases not matched to a gene: 4. Germline values: CDR1 GTSNPN, CDR2 SVGIG (reference sequence). This CDR3 is built from 12 residues. CDR3: CAWGQGEQPQHF. The CDR3, as DNA: TGTGCCTGGGGACAGGGAGAACAGCCCCAGCATTTT.

This chain connects TRBV5-1 to TRBJ2-6; a possible D gene is TRBD2 (6 bases). Trimming left V 4 bases short and J 2 bases short, with 16 bases between. This CDR3 is built from 17 residues. Germline CDR1 reads SGHRS; CDR2 reads YFSETQ. CDR3 amino acids: CASSDGTAIPGANVLTF. The DNA for the CDR3 is TGCGCCAGCAGCGACGGGACTGCCATTCCTGGGGCCAACGTCCTGACTTTC.

The V and J genes are TRBV7-6 and TRBJ2-3; a weak D match, TRBD2 (6 bases). V was cut by 2 bases and J by 11 bases, with 23 bases left in between. CDR1 and CDR2 (germline): SGHVS, FNYEAQ. The CDR3 runs to 16 residues. CDR3 in amino acids: CASSLNSAGPSEEQYF. CDR3 sequence (DNA): TGTGCCAGCAGCTTAAATTCGGCGGGACCGTCGGAGGAGCAGTATTTT.

The chain uses TRBV5-4 and TRBJ2-7, with 11 bases fitting TRBD2. The germline gives CDR1 SGHNT, CDR2 YYREEE (reference sequence). CDR3 length: 16 amino acids. J lost 4 bases, V lost 0 bases, and 6 bases had no gene match. This CDR3 is CASSLAGGTSGYEQYF. CDR3 DNA sequence: TGTGCCAGCAGCTTGGCAGGAGGGACTAGCGGTTACGAGCAGTACTTC.

V gene TRBV9 combines with J gene TRBJ2-2; TRBD1 is a possible D gene (6 bases). The J call may be in error: the DNA end matches TRBJ1-3 better. CDR3 size: 15 residues. In germline, CDR1 is SGDLS, CDR2 YYNGEE. CDR3 residues: CASSVATGIGNTIYF. CDR3 in DNA: TGTGCCAGCAGCGTAGCTACAGGGATCGGAAACACCATATATTTT.

This clone was observed a few times. The gene calls are TRBV27 and TRBJ2-5; the match to TRBD2 covers 15 bases. CDR1 MNHEY and CDR2 SMNVEV come from the germline V gene (reference sequence). The CDR3 has 14 amino acids. The ends lost 9 bases at V and 5 bases at J; junction bases unmatched: 4. The CDR3 nucleotides are TGTGCCAGTGGACTAGCGGGAGGGCCCGAGACCCAGTACTTC. This translates into CASGLAGGPETQYF.

The chain has TRBV5-6 and TRBJ2-5, with D tentatively TRBD1 (8 bases). The germline V gene encodes CDR1 SGHDT and CDR2 YYEEEE. CDR3 length: 15 amino acids. With 6 bases removed from V and 11 bases from J, the gap between germline ends came to 26 bases. The DNA of the CDR3 is TGTGCCAGCACATGGACGGGGCAGGGGGCGGGAGAGCAGTACTTC. It yields the protein CASTWTGQGAGEQYF. Full variable domain (rest looked up from reference TRBV5-6 and TRBJ2-5): DAGVTQSPTHLIKTRGQQVTLRCSPKSGHDTVSWYQQALGQGPQFIFQYYEEEERQRGNFPDRFSGHQFPNYSSELNVNALLLGDSALYLCASTWTGQGAGEQYFGPGTRLLVL.

This chain uses TRBV15 with TRBJ1-1; TRBD1 matches 9 bases. Trimming took 5 bases from V and 6 from J; bases not matched to a gene: 10. The CDR3 runs to 15 residues. Germline-derived CDR1 and CDR2 are LNHNV and YYDKDF (reference sequence). CDR3 sequence: CATSPLTGGWAEAFF. Written as DNA, the CDR3 is TGTGCCACCAGCCCACTAACAGGGGGCTGGGCTGAAGCTTTCTTT.

The rearrangement joins TRBV30 to TRBJ1-1, with 7 bases aligning to TRBD1. CDR3 length: 14 amino acids. Germline V CDR1 and CDR2: GTSNPN, SVGIG (reference sequence). The trim removed 2 bases at V and 5 bases at J, leaving 8 bases unmatched. This CDR3 reads CAWSPTSGGTEAFF. The CDR3 nucleotides are TGTGCCTGGAGTCCAACATCAGGGGGAACTGAAGCTTTCTTT.

CDR3 residues: CASSIAPGGDTQYF. The CDR3 region has the DNA TGTGCCAGTAGTATAGCCCCGGGTGGAGATACGCAGTATTTT. V gene TRBV19 combines with J gene TRBJ2-3; D is unclear. Germline V lookup: CDR1 LNHDA, CDR2 SQIVND (reference sequence). V shed 1 base and J shed 5 bases, with 10 bases lying between them. CDR3 length equals 14 residues.

The genes are TRBV11-2 and TRBJ2-1; D possibly corresponds to TRBD2 (5 bases). With 9 bases removed from V and 8 bases from J, the gap between germline ends came to 14 bases. The CDR3 covers 12 residues. CDR1 and CDR2 (germline): SGHAT, FQNNGV. In nucleotides, the CDR3 is TGTGCCAGTTTAGCGTCTTCGGATGAGCAGTTCTTC. Translated: CASLASSDEQFF. Full variable domain (rest looked up from reference TRBV11-2 and TRBJ2-1): EAGVAQSPRYKIIEKRQSVAFWCNPISGHATLYWYQQILGQGPKLLIQFQNNGVVDDSQLPKDRFSAERLKGVDSTLKIQPAKLEDSAVYLCASLASSDEQFFGPGTRLTVL.